These 2 T cell receptor beta chains were all obtained from the same sample, sequenced in a study of CD8+ T cells in alopecia areata. Investigators isolated RNA and reverse transcribed it into cDNA to act as the sequencing template. Produced via immunoSEQ multiplex PCR; TCRdb's table is partial and in-frame only. The sample has some 110,000 clones, 55% to 80% seen once; the top ten hold about 3%. The sample comprised CD4+ T cells sorted from blood. These receptors came from a human donor in good health.

In this sample, this clone turned up a few times. The rearrangement uses TRBV6-1 and TRBJ2-7; D uncertain. V shed 7 bases and J shed 3 bases, with 16 bases lying between them. Germline-derived CDR1 and CDR2 are MNHNS and SASEGT. The length of the CDR3 is 14 residues. The CDR3 reads CASITGPSSYEQYF. The CDR3 DNA sequence: TGTGCCAGCATTACCGGACCTTCTAGCTACGAGCAGTACTTC.

A few counts support this clone. The V and J genes are TRBV30 and TRBJ1-6; D may be TRBD1 (6 bases). Germline-derived CDR1 and CDR2 are GTSNPN and SVGIG (reference sequence). The CDR3 is 18 amino acids. Trimming shortened V by 0 bases and J by 8 bases, and 23 bases separated the two germline ends. The DNA for the CDR3 is TGTGCCTGGAGTGTACGGGGGGCCAAACCCCTTGGGGATTCACCCCTCCACTTT. Translation gives CAWSVRGAKPLGDSPLHF.